The 8 T cell receptor beta chains below come from one sample, sequenced in a study of cytomegalovirus exposure and HLA in healthy donors. The PCR ran on 60 Vbeta and 13 Jbeta primers. TCRdb's table, derived via immunoSEQ multiplex PCR, lists solely in-frame clones and lacks some. The table includes fewer than 250,000 clones, about 80% detected once. Sequences were obtained from PBMCs. The receptors come from a man between 18 and 35 years old in good health and CMV-seronegative.

The chain combines TRBV4-2 with TRBJ2-1; TRBD2 matches at 9 bases. Germline V gene sequence: CDR1 LGHNA, CDR2 YNFKEQ. The V segment lost 0 bases and the J segment 7 bases; nucleotides outside the gene matches: 7. The CDR3 is 16 amino acids. The CDR3 DNA reads TGTGCCAGCAGCCAAGATAGCGGGAGTACTTGGAATGAGCAGTTCTTC. It translates to CASSQDSGSTWNEQFF.

This CDR3 is CASSSPQNTEAFF. For the CDR3, the DNA is TGTGCCAGCAGCTCCCCCCAGAACACTGAAGCTTTCTTT. V and J are TRBV7-2 and TRBJ1-1, with D unclear. The CDR3 has 13 residues. The ends were cut back, 4 bases at V and 1 base at J, with 7 bases in the middle. In germline, CDR1 is SGHTA, CDR2 FQGNSA.

The J gene is TRBJ2-1, the V gene TRBV9, with 8 positions matching TRBD2. The V gene end was trimmed by 7 bases and the J gene end by 5 bases; junction bases not matched to a gene: 8. Germline-derived CDR1 and CDR2 are SGDLS and YYNGEE. The CDR3 totals 14 residues. The CDR3 here is CASGLSGTNNEQFF. CDR3 DNA sequence: TGTGCCAGCGGGCTTAGCGGGACAAACAATGAGCAGTTCTTC.

The chain couples TRBV6-1 to TRBJ2-7, with D perhaps TRBD2 (5 bases). V was trimmed by 2 bases and J by 0 bases, leaving 11 bases between them. The CDR3 extends over 15 amino acids. Germline V gives CDR1 MNHNS, CDR2 SASEGT. The CDR3 sequence is CASSELRRSSYEQYF. CDR3 bases: TGTGCCAGCAGTGAACTCAGGAGGAGCTCCTACGAGCAGTACTTC.

The J gene is TRBJ2-7, the V gene TRBV9; D is possibly TRBD1 (5 bases). The V gene lost 0 bases and the J gene lost 3 bases, with 13 bases spanning the gap. Germline lookup yields CDR1 SGDLS and CDR2 YYNGEE. The CDR3 is 15 residues long. CDR3 in amino acids: CASSVEPARVYEQYF. Here the CDR3 DNA reads TGTGCCAGCAGCGTAGAGCCGGCCAGGGTCTACGAGCAGTACTTC. Filled out from reference TRBV9 and TRBJ2-7, the complete variable domain reads DSGVTQTPKHLITATGQRVTLRCSPRSGDLSVYWYQQSLDQGLQFLIQYYNGEERAKGNILERFSAQQFPDLHSELNLSSLELGDSALYFCASSVEPARVYEQYFGPGTRLTVT.

The chain joins TRBV28 to TRBJ1-2; D perhaps matches TRBD1 (6 bases). The length of the CDR3 is 15 residues. Trimming removed 7 bases at V and 2 bases at J, with 17 bases between. Germline V gives CDR1 MDHEN, CDR2 SYDVKM. The chain's CDR3 is CASKTAGVLNYGYTF. The CDR3 DNA is TGTGCCAGCAAGACGGCAGGGGTCCTCAACTATGGCTACACCTTC.

V and J are TRBV30 and TRBJ2-7; 8 nucleotides align to TRBD2. The CDR3 runs to 14 residues. The germline V gene encodes CDR1 GTSNPN and CDR2 SVGIG (reference sequence). Unmatched junction bases numbered 7, after V lost 4 bases and J lost 2 bases. CDR3 residues: CAWNRGGRAYEQYF. CDR3 nucleotides: TGTGCCTGGAACCGGGGGGGGAGGGCCTACGAGCAGTACTTC. Full variable domain (missing parts from reference TRBV30 and TRBJ2-7): SQTIHQWPATLVQPVGSPLSLECTVEGTSNPNLYWYRQAAGRGLQLLFYSVGIGQISSEVPQNLSASRPQDRQFILSSKKLLLSDSGFYLCAWNRGGRAYEQYFGPGTRLTVT.

This clone was seen once. The chain joins TRBV7-2 to TRBJ2-6, with no clear D. The CDR3 consists of 14 residues. The germline gives CDR1 SGHTA, CDR2 FQGNSA. V dropped 5 bases and J dropped 0 bases, with 5 bases sitting between them. The CDR3 protein is CASSPNSGANVLTF. DNA of the CDR3: TGTGCCAGCAGCCCCAACTCTGGGGCCAACGTCCTGACTTTC.